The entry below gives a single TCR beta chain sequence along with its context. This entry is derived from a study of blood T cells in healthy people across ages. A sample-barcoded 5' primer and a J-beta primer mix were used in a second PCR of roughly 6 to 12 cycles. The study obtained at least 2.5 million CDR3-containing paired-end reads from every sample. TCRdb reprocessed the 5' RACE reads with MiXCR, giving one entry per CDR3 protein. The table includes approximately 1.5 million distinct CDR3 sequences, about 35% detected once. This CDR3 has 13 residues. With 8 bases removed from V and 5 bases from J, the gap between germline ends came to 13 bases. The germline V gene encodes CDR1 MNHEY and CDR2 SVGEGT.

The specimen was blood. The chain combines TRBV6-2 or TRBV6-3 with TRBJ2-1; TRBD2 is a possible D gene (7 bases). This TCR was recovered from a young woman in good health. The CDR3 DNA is TGTGCCAGCTCTGGGGGGGCTAACAATGAGCAGTTCTTC. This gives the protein CASSGGANNEQFF.